These T cell receptor beta chains were read from a single sample in a study of T-cell reconstitution after alpha-beta-depleted transplantation in children. TCRdb reanalysed the PCR reads using MiXCR and keeps one entry per CDR3 protein. The table has 200,000 to 250,000 distinct CDR3 sequences, approximately 8.4% seen once. Here the sequenced sample was PBMCs, mostly from graft donor cells, taken 360 days after TCRalphabeta/CD19-depleted stem cell transplant. The receptors originated from a male patient aged 2 to 9 who had a stem cell transplant for acute myeloid leukemia, so the T cells may come from the graft donor. The CDR3 runs from the conserved cysteine through the conserved F or W. The D gene is left open where the match is weak. Only some rows state a clone size, as once, few, many or a class for expanded clones.

>TRBV10-2|NA|14|TRBJ2-1|NA
TGCGCCAGCAGCCGAGACAGGTACTACAATGAGCAGTTCTTC
CASSRDRYYNEQFF
>TRBV7-6|NA|14|TRBJ1-2|NA
TGTGCCAGCAGCTTAGGGGACGGATTCTATGGCTACACCTTC
CASSLGDGFYGYTF
>TRBV29-1|NA|13|TRBJ1-1|many
TGCAGCGTTGAAGGAACGGAAGGGACTGAAGCTTTCTTT
CSVEGTEGTEAFF
>TRBV6-5|NA|14|TRBJ2-1|few
TGTGCCAGCAGTTACTCGCGCCGCGACAATGAGCAGTTCTTC
CASSYSRRDNEQFF
>TRBV18|NA|12|TRBJ2-7|few
TGTGCCAGCGCCATGGACAACTACGAGCAGTACTTC
CASAMDNYEQYF
>TRBV2|TRBD2|15|TRBJ2-2|few
TGTGCCAGCAGAGTTTCGGGGACTACCAGCGGGGAGCTGTTTTTT
CASRVSGTTSGELFF
>TRBV10-3|NA|15|TRBJ1-5|NA
TGTGCCATCAGTGAGTCGGGGAGGGTGGGCCAGCCCCAGCATTTT
CAISESGRVGQPQHF
>TRBV12-3/TRBV12-4|TRBD2|17|TRBJ2-2|few
TGTGCCAGCAGTTCTACTAGCGGGAGGGCCAGCACCGGGGAGCTGTTTTTT
CASSSTSGRASTGELFF
>TRBV5-1|NA|13|TRBJ2-5|many
TGCGCCAGCAGCTTGGAAGGGTTGGAGACCCAGTACTTC
CASSLEGLETQYF
>TRBV5-1|NA|14|TRBJ1-1|many
TGCGCCAGCAGCTTGAAGAGTGAGGGCGCTGAAGCTTTCTTT
CASSLKSEGAEAFF
>TRBV20-1|NA|10|TRBJ2-1|many
TGCAGTGCTAAAGGGACCGAGCAGTTCTTC
CSAKGTEQFF
>TRBV6-1|TRBD1|17|TRBJ1-5|many
TGTGCCAGCAGTGAAAAAACAGGGGGCGGTGGCAATCAGCCCCAGCATTTT
CASSEKTGGGGNQPQHF
>TRBV5-1|NA|16|TRBJ2-1|NA
TGCGCCAGCAGCTTCTTCGGGAACCCGAAGGGGAATGAGCAGTTCTTC
CASSFFGNPKGNEQFF
>TRBV29-1|NA|13|TRBJ1-2|few
TGCAGCGCTACCCTCGGGGGTAGCTATGGCTACACCTTC
CSATLGGSYGYTF
>TRBV20-1|NA|18|TRBJ2-3|few
TGCAGTGCTAACCAAGCCAGGGGGGGAGAGCCCTTCACAGATACGCAGTATTTT
CSANQARGGEPFTDTQYF
>TRBV7-2|NA|15|TRBJ2-3|many
TGTGCCAGCAGTATACAGGGACTTTCCACAGATACGCAGTATTTT
CASSIQGLSTDTQYF
>TRBV18|TRBD2|18|TRBJ2-2|NA
TGTGCCAGCTCACCACAACCGACTAGCGGGACGAACACCGGGGAGCTGTTTTTT
CASSPQPTSGTNTGELFF
>TRBV7-2|NA|16|TRBJ2-7|NA
TGTGCCAGCAGCTTATTTCTTAGACAGTTACCCTACGAGCAGTACTTC
CASSLFLRQLPYEQYF
>TRBV6-5|NA|19|TRBJ2-7|NA
TGTGCCAGCAGTTACTCTTGGGAGCTGATCAGCGGTACCTCCTACGAGCAGTACTTC
CASSYSWELISGTSYEQYF
>TRBV7-8|TRBD1|14|TRBJ2-5|many
TGTGCCAGCAGCTCCCGACAGGGGCAAGAGACCCAGTACTTC
CASSSRQGQETQYF
>TRBV3-1|NA|12|TRBJ2-1|NA
TGTGCCAGCAGCCAACTAGATGGGGTGTGGTTCTTC
CASSQLDGVWFF
>TRBV20-1|NA|12|TRBJ1-5|NA
TGCAGCGGATCCAGGGTGGACCAGCCCCAGCATTTT
CSGSRVDQPQHF
>TRBV12-3/TRBV12-4|NA|15|TRBJ2-7|NA
TGTGCCAGCAGTTTAGGGGGCGTGGAGGCGTTCGAGCAGTACTTC
CASSLGGVEAFEQYF
>TRBV7-3|NA|12|TRBJ1-1|NA
TGTGCCAGCGGGGAGGGAACCACTGAAGCTTTCTTT
CASGEGTTEAFF
>TRBV19|TRBD2|15|TRBJ2-2|few
TGTGCCAGTAGTGGACTAGCGGATAACACCGGGGAGCTGTTTTTT
CASSGLADNTGELFF
>TRBV18|TRBD1|14|TRBJ2-1|many
TGTGCCAGCTCACCGCTGGACAGGGGTCATGAGCAGTTCTTC
CASSPLDRGHEQFF
>TRBV6-2/TRBV6-3|TRBD1|14|TRBJ2-5|NA
TGTGCCAGCAGTTACGGTCAGGGGGTGAGGACCCAGTACTTC
CASSYGQGVRTQYF
>TRBV6-2/TRBV6-3|TRBD1|15|TRBJ2-3|many
TGTGCCAGCAGGGGACAGTTCGTCTTGACAGATACGCAGTATTTT
CASRGQFVLTDTQYF
>TRBV7-2|NA|14|TRBJ2-2|few
TGTGCCAGCAGGGGCCAGCCGAACACCGGGGAGCTGTTTTTT
CASRGQPNTGELFF
>TRBV7-2|NA|15|TRBJ2-3|few
TGTGCCAGCAGCCTCGCCCTAGAGAGGGGAGATACGCAGTATTTT
CASSLALERGDTQYF
>TRBV5-5|NA|13|TRBJ2-1|many
TGTGCCAGCAGCCCGGCGCGGTACAATGAGCAGTTCTTC
CASSPARYNEQFF
>TRBV6-2/TRBV6-3|TRBD2|16|TRBJ2-5|NA
TGTGCCAGCAGTTACCTGGGACTAGCGGACCAAGAGACCCAGTACTTC
CASSYLGLADQETQYF
>TRBV6-1|TRBD1|13|TRBJ1-2|few
TGTGCCAGTAAACAGGGGATCTTCTATGGCTACACCTTC
CASKQGIFYGYTF
>TRBV5-1|NA|14|TRBJ2-3|few
TGCGCCAGCAGCTTACTAGACACGCAGGATACGCAGTATTTT
CASSLLDTQDTQYF
>TRBV12-3/TRBV12-4|TRBD1|17|TRBJ1-4|few
TGTGCCAGCAGTTTCGGGGCAGGGGGCGCCCGGAATGAAAAACTGTTTTTT
CASSFGAGGARNEKLFF
>TRBV12-3/TRBV12-4|TRBD1|12|TRBJ2-2|many
TGTGCCAGCAGTTTAGGCCCAGGGGGGCTGTTTTTT
CASSLGPGGLFF
>TRBV24-1|TRBD1|16|TRBJ2-1|many
TGTGCCACCAGGGAGCCCGGGACAGGGTACGACAATGAGCAGTTCTTC
CATREPGTGYDNEQFF